A selection of T cell receptor beta chains follows, all from one sample in a study of blood T cell repertoires in COVID-19. Here immunoSEQ multiplex PCR was the method, and the copy in TCRdb shows in-frame clones only, minus some. The data contain some 130,000 clones, around three quarters of them singletons. The sequenced material came from peripheral blood. Every receptor here comes from a man between 60 and 75 years old with acute or convalescent COVID-19. Both conserved end residues are trimmed from each CDR3. Rows give clone size only sometimes, using once, few, many, or a class for an expanded clone.

cdr3_length	j_call	v_call	clone_size	cdr3_aa
15	TRBJ1-6	TRBV27	-	ASSLSFRGSYNSPLH
13	TRBJ2-5	TRBV21-1	-	ASSKASGITKTQY
14	TRBJ2-6	TRBV2	-	ASRGQGPAGANVLT
14	TRBJ2-5	TRBV6-5	-	ASSYPSDQYQETQY
10	TRBJ1-1	TRBV3-1/TRBV3-2	-	ASSPGGSEAF
10	TRBJ2-7	TRBV29-1	once	SVARGAYEQY
11	TRBJ1-5	TRBV12-3/TRBV12-4	-	ASGRNSNQPQH
13	TRBJ1-6	TRBV9	-	ASSVTDLGNSPLH
13	TRBJ1-5	TRBV6-5	few	ASSPGQGSNQPQH
11	TRBJ2-7	TRBV28	once	ATLGQVGHEQY
18	TRBJ2-5	TRBV4-2	-	ASSQAPPGTGNNRQETQY
12	TRBJ1-1	TRBV6-5	-	ASRGTGGNTEAF
14	TRBJ2-6	TRBV28	once	ASSPPEGAGANVLT
16	TRBJ1-3	TRBV9	once	ASSVGGPSLLSGNTIY
12	TRBJ2-5	TRBV7-3	-	ASSLTPGRETQY
12	TRBJ1-4	TRBV19	-	ASSIRGLREKLF
12	TRBJ2-7	TRBV18	-	ASSPGGFAYEQY
12	TRBJ2-1	TRBV28	few	ASSSPGSYNEQF
15	TRBJ1-4	TRBV3-1/TRBV3-2	-	ASSPFGGTGTNEKLF
12	TRBJ2-7	TRBV6-5	-	ASRPDMARDEQY
14	TRBJ1-1	TRBV3-1/TRBV3-2	-	ASSLRDRGRTTEAF
12	TRBJ1-1	TRBV5-1	once	ASSTARGRTEAF
14	TRBJ2-5	TRBV11-2	-	ASSLSSGSLIETQY
10	TRBJ1-1	TRBV29-1	-	SVSQGTTEAF
14	TRBJ1-3	TRBV7-2	-	ASSAQPRTGGNTIY
11	TRBJ1-1	TRBV14	-	ASSQDRRTEAF
14	TRBJ2-1	TRBV3-1/TRBV3-2	-	ASSPGQASSYNEQF